Here is one TCR beta chain with its context. The data were taken from a study of blood T cell repertoires in COVID-19. About the study: Samples taken during acute and convalescent COVID-19 were collected in the United States, Italy and Spain. Sources were T cells, B-cell-depleted T cells, or PBMCs; the material itself was cDNA or gDNA.

The CDR3 runs to 17 residues. Germline V gene data show CDR1 as KGHSH and CDR2 as LQKENI. V was pared by 2 bases and J by 4 bases, with 6 bases of the junction left unmatched. Per the original methods: Counts of nucleated cells, estimated from reference gene primer amplification, were obtained. Sequencing used immunoSEQ multiplex PCR; TCRdb keeps in-frame clones, though not all of them. The V and J calls and the clone size are those of that table, but D and trimming were determined from the DNA. The sample includes under 95,000 clones, approximately 86% seen only once; the top ten take roughly 5.1%. This TCR derives from a man aged 40-50 years with acute or convalescent COVID-19. Specimen: peripheral blood. The rearrangement uses TRBV18 and TRBJ2-5; 14 nucleotides match TRBD2. The CDR3 coding sequence is TGTGCCAGCTCACCAAGGTTGACTAGCGGGAGGGGAGAGACCCAGTACTTC. Its protein product is CASSPRLTSGRGETQYF.